Listed below are T cell receptor beta chains from one sample, sequenced in a study of T cells in Graves' hyperthyroidism and ophthalmopathy. Each CDR3 protein gets one entry after TCRdb re-called the multiplex PCR reads with MiXCR. The top ten hold 15% to 20% of the sample, which has around 480,000 distinct CDR3 sequences, approximately 14% seen once. The sequenced material came from blood. The receptor set was obtained from a woman aged 18 to 35 with Graves' hyperthyroidism. Each CDR3 is given with its conserved first and last residue. Each record gives: V gene, J gene, clone size, D gene, CDR3 protein, CDR3 DNA. The D gene is left open where the match is weak. Only part of the rows carry a size: once, few, many, or a class if the clone is expanded.

v_gene: TRBV20-1
j_gene: TRBJ2-5
abundance: .
d_gene: .
CDR3aa: CSASPGTPGETQYF
CDR3nt: TGCAGTGCTAGTCCCGGGACCCCCGGAGAGACCCAGTACTTC

v_gene: TRBV12-3/TRBV12-4
j_gene: TRBJ2-1
abundance: many
d_gene: .
CDR3aa: CASSFGLTPGEQFF
CDR3nt: TGTGCCAGCAGTTTCGGGCTAACACCCGGTGAGCAGTTCTTC

v_gene: TRBV11-2
j_gene: TRBJ2-1
abundance: many
d_gene: .
CDR3aa: CASSLNRDEQFF
CDR3nt: TGTGCCAGCAGCTTAAACAGGGATGAGCAGTTCTTC

v_gene: TRBV7-2
j_gene: TRBJ2-1
abundance: many
d_gene: TRBD2
CDR3aa: CASSLGAGGYNEQFF
CDR3nt: TGTGCCAGCAGCTTAGGAGCGGGAGGCTACAATGAGCAGTTCTTC

v_gene: TRBV5-1
j_gene: TRBJ1-2
abundance: many
d_gene: .
CDR3aa: CASSFGTPNYGYTF
CDR3nt: TGCGCCAGCAGCTTCGGCACGCCTAACTATGGCTACACCTTC

v_gene: TRBV2
j_gene: TRBJ2-1
abundance: once
d_gene: TRBD2
CDR3aa: CASSEGSGSVHNEQFF
CDR3nt: TGTGCCAGCAGTGAAGGTAGCGGGAGCGTTCACAATGAGCAGTTCTTC

v_gene: TRBV3-1
j_gene: TRBJ1-3
abundance: .
d_gene: .
CDR3aa: CASSQRGVSGNTIYF
CDR3nt: TGTGCCAGCAGCCAAAGGGGGGTCTCTGGAAACACCATATATTTT

v_gene: TRBV6-5
j_gene: TRBJ2-5
abundance: .
d_gene: TRBD2
CDR3aa: CASSYSLRVGGLGTQYF
CDR3nt: TGTGCCAGCAGTTACTCGCTTCGGGTAGGGGGACTAGGGACCCAGTACTTC

v_gene: TRBV2
j_gene: TRBJ1-1
abundance: many
d_gene: .
CDR3aa: CASNWGSSTEAFF
CDR3nt: TGTGCCAGCAACTGGGGTTCGAGCACTGAAGCTTTCTTT

v_gene: TRBV9
j_gene: TRBJ2-1
abundance: few
d_gene: .
CDR3aa: CASSVDGVVRDEQFF
CDR3nt: TGTGCCAGCAGCGTAGATGGTGTAGTAAGGGATGAGCAGTTCTTC

v_gene: TRBV7-9
j_gene: TRBJ2-5
abundance: many
d_gene: .
CDR3aa: CASSLENQETQYF
CDR3nt: TGTGCCAGCAGCTTAGAAAACCAAGAGACCCAGTACTTC

v_gene: TRBV20-1
j_gene: TRBJ2-5
abundance: many
d_gene: .
CDR3aa: CSRGVPGRETQYF
CDR3nt: TGCAGCCGAGGGGTCCCAGGGAGAGAGACCCAGTACTTC

v_gene: TRBV11-2
j_gene: TRBJ1-6
abundance: .
d_gene: .
CDR3aa: CASSLTWGSDSPLHF
CDR3nt: TGTGCCAGCAGCCTCACTTGGGGCTCGGATTCACCCCTCCACTTT

v_gene: TRBV6-1
j_gene: TRBJ1-2
abundance: many
d_gene: TRBD1
CDR3aa: CATHRPGQGAEGYTF
CDR3nt: TGTGCCACCCACCGACCGGGACAGGGGGCGGAAGGCTACACCTTC

v_gene: TRBV12-3/TRBV12-4
j_gene: TRBJ1-1
abundance: many
d_gene: .
CDR3aa: CASSLAVPEAFF
CDR3nt: TGTGCCAGCAGTTTAGCGGTGCCTGAAGCTTTCTTT

v_gene: TRBV15
j_gene: TRBJ2-5
abundance: few
d_gene: .
CDR3aa: CATSRDKRRGQETQYF
CDR3nt: TGTGCCACCAGCAGAGATAAGAGGCGGGGCCAAGAGACCCAGTACTTC

v_gene: TRBV30
j_gene: TRBJ2-7
abundance: many
d_gene: TRBD1
CDR3aa: CAGDRENYEQYF
CDR3nt: TGTGCCGGGGACAGGGAAAACTACGAGCAGTACTTC

v_gene: TRBV27
j_gene: TRBJ1-5
abundance: many
d_gene: .
CDR3aa: CASSFQGSNQPQHF
CDR3nt: TGTGCCAGCAGTTTTCAGGGTAGCAATCAGCCCCAGCATTTT

v_gene: TRBV7-9
j_gene: TRBJ2-2
abundance: few
d_gene: TRBD2
CDR3aa: CASSSPGLAGALGELFF
CDR3nt: TGTGCCAGCAGCTCCCCTGGACTAGCGGGAGCTCTCGGGGAGCTGTTTTTT

v_gene: TRBV6-1
j_gene: TRBJ1-1
abundance: many
d_gene: .
CDR3aa: CASMTNTEAFF
CDR3nt: TGTGCCAGCATGACGAACACTGAAGCTTTCTTT

v_gene: TRBV6-1
j_gene: TRBJ2-1
abundance: many
d_gene: TRBD2
CDR3aa: CASSLSGGGGNEQFF
CDR3nt: TGTGCCAGCAGCCTTAGCGGGGGGGGCGGCAATGAGCAGTTCTTC

v_gene: TRBV7-2
j_gene: TRBJ2-7
abundance: many
d_gene: .
CDR3aa: CASSYSGYEQYF
CDR3nt: TGTGCCAGCAGCTATTCGGGGTACGAGCAGTACTTC

v_gene: TRBV30
j_gene: TRBJ2-5
abundance: many
d_gene: TRBD2
CDR3aa: CAWTTGGVGTQYF
CDR3nt: TGTGCCTGGACTACCGGGGGGGTCGGGACCCAGTACTTC

v_gene: TRBV9
j_gene: TRBJ2-1
abundance: .
d_gene: TRBD2
CDR3aa: CASTPGGPSYNEQFF
CDR3nt: TGTGCCAGCACCCCGGGGGGGCCCTCCTACAATGAGCAGTTCTTC

v_gene: TRBV27
j_gene: TRBJ1-1
abundance: many
d_gene: .
CDR3aa: CASSPGGGQGTEAFF
CDR3nt: TGTGCCAGCAGTCCCGGGGGAGGGCAGGGAACTGAAGCTTTCTTT

v_gene: TRBV11-2
j_gene: TRBJ2-5
abundance: many
d_gene: TRBD2
CDR3aa: CASSTTLAGETQYF
CDR3nt: TGTGCCAGCAGCACAACGTTAGCGGGAGAGACCCAGTACTTC

v_gene: TRBV3-1
j_gene: TRBJ2-1
abundance: .
d_gene: .
CDR3aa: CASSRVNNEQFF
CDR3nt: TGTGCCAGCAGCCGAGTAAACAATGAGCAGTTCTTC

v_gene: TRBV11-2
j_gene: TRBJ1-2
abundance: many
d_gene: .
CDR3aa: CASSLGGSGYTF
CDR3nt: TGTGCCAGCAGCTTAGGAGGGTCTGGCTACACCTTC

v_gene: TRBV27
j_gene: TRBJ1-5
abundance: .
d_gene: .
CDR3aa: CASSWGVYSNQPQHF
CDR3nt: TGTGCCAGCAGTTGGGGCGTATATAGCAATCAGCCCCAGCATTTT

v_gene: TRBV20-1
j_gene: TRBJ1-1
abundance: many
d_gene: TRBD1
CDR3aa: CSAYTDRAGTEAFF
CDR3nt: TGCAGTGCTTATACGGACAGGGCGGGCACTGAAGCTTTCTTT

v_gene: TRBV12-3/TRBV12-4
j_gene: TRBJ1-5
abundance: many
d_gene: .
CDR3aa: CASTLGVSNQPQHF
CDR3nt: TGTGCCAGCACCCTCGGAGTTAGCAATCAGCCCCAGCATTTT